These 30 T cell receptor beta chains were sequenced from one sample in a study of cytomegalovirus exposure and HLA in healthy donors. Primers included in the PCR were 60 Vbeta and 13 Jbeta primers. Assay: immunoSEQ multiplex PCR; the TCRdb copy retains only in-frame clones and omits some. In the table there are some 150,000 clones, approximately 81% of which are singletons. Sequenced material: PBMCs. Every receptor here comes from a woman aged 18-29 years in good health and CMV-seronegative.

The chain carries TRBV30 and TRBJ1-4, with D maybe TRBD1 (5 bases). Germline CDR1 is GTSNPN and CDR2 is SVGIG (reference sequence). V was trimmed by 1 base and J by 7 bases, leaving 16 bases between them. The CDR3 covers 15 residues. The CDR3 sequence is CAWSGGGTRGEKLFF. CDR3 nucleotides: TGTGCCTGGAGTGGAGGAGGGACGAGAGGTGAAAAACTGTTTTTT.

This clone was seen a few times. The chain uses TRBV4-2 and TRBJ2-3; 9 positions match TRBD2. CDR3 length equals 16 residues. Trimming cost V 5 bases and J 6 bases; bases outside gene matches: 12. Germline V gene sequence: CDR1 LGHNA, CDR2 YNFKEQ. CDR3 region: CASSGPGLANGDTQYF. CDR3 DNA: TGTGCCAGCAGCGGACCGGGACTAGCTAACGGGGATACGCAGTATTTT.

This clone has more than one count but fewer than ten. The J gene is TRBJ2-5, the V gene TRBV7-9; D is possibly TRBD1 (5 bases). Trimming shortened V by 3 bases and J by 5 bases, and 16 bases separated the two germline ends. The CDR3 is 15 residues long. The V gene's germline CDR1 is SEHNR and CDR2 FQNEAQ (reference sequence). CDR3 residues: CASSFDSLTWETQYF. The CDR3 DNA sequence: TGTGCCAGCAGCTTTGACAGTCTCACCTGGGAGACCCAGTACTTC.

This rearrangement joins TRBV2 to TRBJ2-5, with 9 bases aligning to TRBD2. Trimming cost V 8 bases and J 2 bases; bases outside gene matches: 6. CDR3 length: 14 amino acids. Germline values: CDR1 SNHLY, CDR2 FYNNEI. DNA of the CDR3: TGTGCCAGCGCGGGAGGGCGGAGGCAAGAGACCCAGTACTTC. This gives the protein CASAGGRRQETQYF. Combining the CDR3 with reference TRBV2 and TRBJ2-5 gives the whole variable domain EPEVTQTPSHQVTQMGQEVILRCVPISNHLYFYWYRQILGQKVEFLVSFYNNEISEKSEIFDDQFSVERPDGSNFTLKIRSTKLEDSAMYFCASAGGRRQETQYFGPGTRLLVL.

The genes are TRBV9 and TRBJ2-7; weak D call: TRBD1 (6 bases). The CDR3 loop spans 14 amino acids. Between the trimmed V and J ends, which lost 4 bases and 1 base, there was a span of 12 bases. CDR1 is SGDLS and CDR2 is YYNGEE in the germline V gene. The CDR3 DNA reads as TGTGCCAGCAGCCCCCTGGACAGTTCCTACGAGCAGTACTTC. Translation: CASSPLDSSYEQYF. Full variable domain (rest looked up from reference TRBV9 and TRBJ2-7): DSGVTQTPKHLITATGQRVTLRCSPRSGDLSVYWYQQSLDQGLQFLIQYYNGEERAKGNILERFSAQQFPDLHSELNLSSLELGDSALYFCASSPLDSSYEQYFGPGTRLTVT.

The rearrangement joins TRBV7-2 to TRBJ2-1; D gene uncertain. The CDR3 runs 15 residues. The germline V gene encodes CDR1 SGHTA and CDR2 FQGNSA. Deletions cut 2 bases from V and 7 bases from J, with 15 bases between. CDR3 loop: CASSLLVSPFNEQFF. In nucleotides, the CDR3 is TGTGCCAGCAGCTTACTAGTATCTCCCTTTAATGAGCAGTTCTTC.

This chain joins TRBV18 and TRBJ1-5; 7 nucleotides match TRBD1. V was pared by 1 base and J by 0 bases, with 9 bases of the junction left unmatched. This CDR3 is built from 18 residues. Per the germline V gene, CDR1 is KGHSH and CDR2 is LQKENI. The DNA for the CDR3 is TGTGCCAGCTCACCACGCGCACAGGGGTCAAATAGCAATCAGCCCCAGCATTTT. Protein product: CASSPRAQGSNSNQPQHF.

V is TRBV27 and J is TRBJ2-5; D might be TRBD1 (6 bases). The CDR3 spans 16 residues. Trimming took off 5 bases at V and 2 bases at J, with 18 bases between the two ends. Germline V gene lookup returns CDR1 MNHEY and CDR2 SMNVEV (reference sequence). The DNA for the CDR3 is TGTGCCAGCAGTAACGGACAGTTAAGGGATCAAGAGACCCAGTACTTC. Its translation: CASSNGQLRDQETQYF.

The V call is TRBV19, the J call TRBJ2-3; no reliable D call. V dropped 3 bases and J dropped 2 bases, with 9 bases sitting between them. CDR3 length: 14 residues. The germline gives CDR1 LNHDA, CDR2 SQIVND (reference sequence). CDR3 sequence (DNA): TGTGCCAGTAGTATCCGAGACATCACAGATACGCAGTATTTT. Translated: CASSIRDITDTQYF.

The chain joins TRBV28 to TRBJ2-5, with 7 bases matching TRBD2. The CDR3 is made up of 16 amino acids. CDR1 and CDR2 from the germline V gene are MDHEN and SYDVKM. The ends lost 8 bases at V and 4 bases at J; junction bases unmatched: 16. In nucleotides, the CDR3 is TGTGCCAGCTCCTTTGGGGGGGGAGGGGCTGGAGAGACCCAGTACTTC. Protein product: CASSFGGGGAGETQYF.

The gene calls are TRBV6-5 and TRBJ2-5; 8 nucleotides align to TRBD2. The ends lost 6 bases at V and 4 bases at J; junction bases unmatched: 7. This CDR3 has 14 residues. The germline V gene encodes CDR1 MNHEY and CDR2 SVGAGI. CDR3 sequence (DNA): TGTGCCAGCAGCCGCGGGGGGCGGGTAGAGACCCAGTACTTC. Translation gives CASSRGGRVETQYF.

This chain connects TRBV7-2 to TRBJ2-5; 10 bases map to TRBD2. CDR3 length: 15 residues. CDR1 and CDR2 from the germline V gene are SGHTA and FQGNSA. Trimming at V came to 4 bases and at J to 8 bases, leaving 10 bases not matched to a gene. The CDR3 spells CASSSRTSGSETQYF. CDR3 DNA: TGTGCCAGCAGCTCCCGGACTAGCGGCTCCGAAACCCAGTACTTC. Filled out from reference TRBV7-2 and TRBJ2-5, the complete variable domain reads GAGVSQSPSNKVTEKGKDVELRCDPISGHTALYWYRQSLGQGLEFLIYFQGNSAPDKSGLPSDRFSAERTGGSVSTLTIQRTQQEDSAVYLCASSSRTSGSETQYFGPGTRLLVL.

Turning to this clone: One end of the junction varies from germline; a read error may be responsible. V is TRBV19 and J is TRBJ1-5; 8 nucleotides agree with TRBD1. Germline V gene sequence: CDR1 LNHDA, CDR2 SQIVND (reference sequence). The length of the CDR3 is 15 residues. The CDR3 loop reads CASSLDRGGNQPQHF. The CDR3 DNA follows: TGTGCCAGTAGTTTAGACAGGGGAGGCAATCAGCCCCAGCATTTT. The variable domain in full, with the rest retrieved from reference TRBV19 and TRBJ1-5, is DGGITQSPKYLFRKEGQNVTLSCEQNLNHDAMYWYRQDPGQGLRLIYYSQIVNDFQKGDIAEGYSVSREKKESFPLTVTSAQKNPTAFYLCASSLDRGGNQPQHFGDGTRLSIL.

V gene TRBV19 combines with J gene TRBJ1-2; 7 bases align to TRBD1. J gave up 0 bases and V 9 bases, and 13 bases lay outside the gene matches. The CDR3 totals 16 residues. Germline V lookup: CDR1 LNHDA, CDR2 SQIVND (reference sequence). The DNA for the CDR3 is TGTGCCAGCAAAGGTGGGCCGGGACAGACTAACTATGGCTACACCTTC. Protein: CASKGGPGQTNYGYTF.

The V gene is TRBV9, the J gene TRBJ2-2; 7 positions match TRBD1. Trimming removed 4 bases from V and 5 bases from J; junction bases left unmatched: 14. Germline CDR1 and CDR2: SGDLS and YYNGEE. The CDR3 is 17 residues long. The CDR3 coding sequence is TGTGCCAGCAGCCCCTATTTTACAGGGGCCGGAACCGGGGAGCTGTTTTTT. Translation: CASSPYFTGAGTGELFF.

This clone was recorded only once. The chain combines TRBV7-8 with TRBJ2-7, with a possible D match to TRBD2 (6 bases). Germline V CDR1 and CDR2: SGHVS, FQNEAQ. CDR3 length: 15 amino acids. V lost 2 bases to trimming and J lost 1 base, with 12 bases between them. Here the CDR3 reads CASSLLFSGSYEQYF. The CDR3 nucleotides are TGTGCCAGCAGCTTACTGTTTAGCGGATCCTACGAGCAGTACTTC.

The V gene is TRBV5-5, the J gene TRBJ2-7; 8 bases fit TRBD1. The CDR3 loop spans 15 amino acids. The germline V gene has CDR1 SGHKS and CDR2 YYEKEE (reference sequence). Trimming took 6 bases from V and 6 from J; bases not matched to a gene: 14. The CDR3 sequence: CASTPQVQGALEQYF. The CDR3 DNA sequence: TGTGCCAGCACCCCGCAGGTGCAGGGGGCCCTCGAGCAGTACTTC. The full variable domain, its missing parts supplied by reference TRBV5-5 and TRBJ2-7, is DAGVTQSPTHLIKTRGQQVTLRCSPISGHKSVSWYQQVLGQGPQFIFQYYEKEERGRGNFPDRFSARQFPNYSSELNVNALLLGDSALYLCASTPQVQGALEQYFGPGTRLTVT.

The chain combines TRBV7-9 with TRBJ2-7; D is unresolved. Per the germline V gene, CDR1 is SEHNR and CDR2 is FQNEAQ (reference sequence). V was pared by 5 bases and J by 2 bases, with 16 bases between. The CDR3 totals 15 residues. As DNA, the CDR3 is TGTGCCAGCAGCCCTGACACCTTCTCGCCCTACGAGCAGTACTTC. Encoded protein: CASSPDTFSPYEQYF.

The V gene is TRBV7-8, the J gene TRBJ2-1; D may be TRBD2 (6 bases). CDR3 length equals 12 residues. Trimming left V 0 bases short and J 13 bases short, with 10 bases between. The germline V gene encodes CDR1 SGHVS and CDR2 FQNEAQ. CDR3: CASSLASLAQFF. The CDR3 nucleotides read TGTGCCAGCAGCTTAGCGTCACTAGCTCAGTTCTTC.

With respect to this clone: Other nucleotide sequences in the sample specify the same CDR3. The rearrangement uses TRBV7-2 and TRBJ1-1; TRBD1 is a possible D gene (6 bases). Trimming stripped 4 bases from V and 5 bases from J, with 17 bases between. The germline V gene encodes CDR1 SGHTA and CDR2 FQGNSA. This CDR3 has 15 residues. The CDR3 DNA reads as TGTGCCAGCAGCTACCCGGGAACGGGACAAACTGAAGCTTTCTTT. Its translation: CASSYPGTGQTEAFF.

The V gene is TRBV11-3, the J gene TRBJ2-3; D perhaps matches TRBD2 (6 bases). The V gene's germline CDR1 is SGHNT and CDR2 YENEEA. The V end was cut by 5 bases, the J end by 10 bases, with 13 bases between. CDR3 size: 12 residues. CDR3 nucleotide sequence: TGTGCCAGCAGCCTCCGGGACTCTTCGCAGTATTTT. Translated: CASSLRDSSQYF.

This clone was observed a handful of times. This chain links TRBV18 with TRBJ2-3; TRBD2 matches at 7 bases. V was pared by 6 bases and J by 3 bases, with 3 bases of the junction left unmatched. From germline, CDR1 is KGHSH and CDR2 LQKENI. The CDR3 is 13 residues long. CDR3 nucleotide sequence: TGTGCCAGCTCCCCGGGACTAACAGATACGCAGTATTTT. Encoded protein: CASSPGLTDTQYF.

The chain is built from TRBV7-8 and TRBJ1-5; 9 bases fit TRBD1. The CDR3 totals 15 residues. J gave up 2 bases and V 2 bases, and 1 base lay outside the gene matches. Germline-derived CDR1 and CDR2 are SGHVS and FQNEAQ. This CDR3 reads CASSLRDRGNQPQHF. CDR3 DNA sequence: TGTGCCAGCAGCTTAAGGGACAGGGGCAATCAGCCCCAGCATTTT.

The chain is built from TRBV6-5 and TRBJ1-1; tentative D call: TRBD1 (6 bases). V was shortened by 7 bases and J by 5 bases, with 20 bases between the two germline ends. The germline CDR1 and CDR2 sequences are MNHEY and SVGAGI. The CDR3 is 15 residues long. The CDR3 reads CASIRAGGARTEAFF. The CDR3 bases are TGTGCCAGCATTAGGGCGGGGGGGGCGCGGACTGAAGCTTTCTTT.

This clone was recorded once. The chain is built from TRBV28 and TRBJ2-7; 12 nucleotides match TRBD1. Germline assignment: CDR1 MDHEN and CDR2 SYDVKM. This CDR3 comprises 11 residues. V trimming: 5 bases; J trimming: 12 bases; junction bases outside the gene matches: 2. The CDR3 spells CASSGTGGRYF. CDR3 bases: TGTGCCAGCAGTGGGACAGGGGGCCGGTACTTC.

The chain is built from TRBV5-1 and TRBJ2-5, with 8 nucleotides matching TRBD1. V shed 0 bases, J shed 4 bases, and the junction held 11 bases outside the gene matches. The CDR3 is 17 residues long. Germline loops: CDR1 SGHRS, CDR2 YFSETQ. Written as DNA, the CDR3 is TGCGCCAGCAGCTTGGGGCAGGGGGCCCTGGGAAGAGAGACCCAGTACTTC. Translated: CASSLGQGALGRETQYF.

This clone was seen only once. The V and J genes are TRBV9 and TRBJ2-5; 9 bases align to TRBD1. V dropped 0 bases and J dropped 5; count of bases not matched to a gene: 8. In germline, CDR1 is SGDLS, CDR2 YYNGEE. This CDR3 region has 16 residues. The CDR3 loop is CASSVALQDRGETQYF. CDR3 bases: TGTGCCAGCAGCGTAGCTCTCCAAGACAGGGGGGAGACCCAGTACTTC.

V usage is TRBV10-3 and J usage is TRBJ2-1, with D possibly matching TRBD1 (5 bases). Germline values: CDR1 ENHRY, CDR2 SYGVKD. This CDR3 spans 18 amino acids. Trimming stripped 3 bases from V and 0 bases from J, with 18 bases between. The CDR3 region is CAISDRRTRPFSYNEQFF. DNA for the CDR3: TGTGCCATCAGTGATAGGCGGACAAGGCCATTCTCCTACAATGAGCAGTTCTTC.

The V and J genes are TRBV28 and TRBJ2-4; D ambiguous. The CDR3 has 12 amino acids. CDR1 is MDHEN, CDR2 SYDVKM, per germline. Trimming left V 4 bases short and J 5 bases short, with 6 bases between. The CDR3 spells CASSSNENIQYF. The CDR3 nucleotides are TGTGCCAGCAGTTCTAATGAAAACATTCAGTACTTC.

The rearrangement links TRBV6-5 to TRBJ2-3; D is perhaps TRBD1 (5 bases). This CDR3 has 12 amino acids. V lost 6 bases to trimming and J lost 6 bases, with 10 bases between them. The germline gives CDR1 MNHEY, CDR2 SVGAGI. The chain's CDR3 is CASRPRADTQYF. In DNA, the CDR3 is TGTGCCAGCAGACCCAGGGCCGATACGCAGTATTTT.